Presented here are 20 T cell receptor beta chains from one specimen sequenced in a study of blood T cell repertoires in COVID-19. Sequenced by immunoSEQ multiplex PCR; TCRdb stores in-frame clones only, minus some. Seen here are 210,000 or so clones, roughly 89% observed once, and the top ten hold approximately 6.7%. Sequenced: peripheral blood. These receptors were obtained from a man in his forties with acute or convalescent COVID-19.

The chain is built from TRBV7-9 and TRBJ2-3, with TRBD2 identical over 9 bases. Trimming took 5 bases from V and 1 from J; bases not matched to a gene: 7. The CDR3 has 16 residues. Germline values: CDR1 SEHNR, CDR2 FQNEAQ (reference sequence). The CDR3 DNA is TGTGCCAGCAGCCAGGGGGTAGCGGGGGGCACAGATACGCAGTATTTT. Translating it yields CASSQGVAGGTDTQYF.

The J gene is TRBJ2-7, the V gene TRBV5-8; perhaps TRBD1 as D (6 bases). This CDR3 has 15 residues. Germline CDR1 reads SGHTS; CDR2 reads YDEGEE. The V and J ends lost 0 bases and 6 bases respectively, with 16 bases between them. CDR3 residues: CASSLAGTRPLEQYF. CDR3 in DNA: TGTGCCAGCAGCTTGGCCGGGACAAGGCCGCTCGAGCAGTACTTC.

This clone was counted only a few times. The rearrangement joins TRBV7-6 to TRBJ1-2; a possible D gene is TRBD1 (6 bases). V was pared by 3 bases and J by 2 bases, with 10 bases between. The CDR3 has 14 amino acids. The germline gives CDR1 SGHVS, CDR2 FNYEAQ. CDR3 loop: CASSLGHQNYGYTF. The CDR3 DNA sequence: TGTGCCAGCAGCTTGGGACACCAAAACTATGGCTACACCTTC. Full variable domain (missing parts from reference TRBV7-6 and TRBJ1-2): GAGVSQSPRYKVTKRGQDVALRCDPISGHVSLYWYRQALGQGPEFLTYFNYEAQQDKSGLPNDRFSAERPEGSISTLTIQRTEQRDSAMYRCASSLGHQNYGYTFGSGTRLTVV.

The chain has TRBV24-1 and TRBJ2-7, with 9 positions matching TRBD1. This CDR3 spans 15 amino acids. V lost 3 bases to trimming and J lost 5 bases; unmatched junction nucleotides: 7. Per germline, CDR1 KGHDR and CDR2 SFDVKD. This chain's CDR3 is CATSDPGQGNHEQYF. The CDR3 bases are TGTGCCACCAGTGATCCGGGACAGGGTAACCACGAGCAGTACTTC.

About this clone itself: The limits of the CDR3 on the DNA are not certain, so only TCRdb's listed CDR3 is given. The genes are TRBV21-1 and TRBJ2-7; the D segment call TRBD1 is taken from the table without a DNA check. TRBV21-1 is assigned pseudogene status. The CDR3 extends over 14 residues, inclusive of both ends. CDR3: CARYWGQGSHEQYF.

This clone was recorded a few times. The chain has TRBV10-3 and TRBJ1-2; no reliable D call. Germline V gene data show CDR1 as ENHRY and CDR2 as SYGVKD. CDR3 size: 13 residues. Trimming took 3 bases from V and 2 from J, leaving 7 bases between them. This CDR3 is CAISDRPNYGYTF. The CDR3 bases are TGTGCCATCAGTGACAGGCCGAACTATGGCTACACCTTC.

The CDR3 region is CASSPRGRELFF. In nucleotides, the CDR3 is TGTGCCAGCAGTCCCCGCGGCCGGGAGCTGTTTTTT. The V and J genes are TRBV6-5 and TRBJ2-2, with D hard to call. The CDR3 sequence is 12 residues long. V dropped 5 bases and J dropped 9 bases, with 10 bases sitting between them. CDR1 MNHEY and CDR2 SVGAGI come from the germline V gene.

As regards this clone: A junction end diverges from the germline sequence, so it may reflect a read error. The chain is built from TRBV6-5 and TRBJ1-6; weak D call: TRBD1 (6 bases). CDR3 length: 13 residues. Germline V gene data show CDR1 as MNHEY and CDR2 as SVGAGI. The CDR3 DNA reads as TGCGCCGGACAGAACAGCAATAATTCACCCCTCCACTTT. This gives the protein CAGQNSNNSPLHF.

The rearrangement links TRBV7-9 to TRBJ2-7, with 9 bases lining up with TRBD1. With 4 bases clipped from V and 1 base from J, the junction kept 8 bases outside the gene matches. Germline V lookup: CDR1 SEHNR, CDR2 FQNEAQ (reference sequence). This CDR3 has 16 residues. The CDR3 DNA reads TGTGCCAGCAGCTCCTTATCGGGACAGGGATCCTACGAGCAGTACTTC. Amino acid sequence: CASSSLSGQGSYEQYF.

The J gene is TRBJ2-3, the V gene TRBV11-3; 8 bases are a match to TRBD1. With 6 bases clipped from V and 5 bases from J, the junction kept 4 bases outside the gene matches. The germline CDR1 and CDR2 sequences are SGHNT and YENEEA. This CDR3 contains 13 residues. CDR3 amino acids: CASSFTGGDTQYF. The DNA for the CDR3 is TGTGCCAGCAGTTTCACAGGGGGAGATACGCAGTATTTT.

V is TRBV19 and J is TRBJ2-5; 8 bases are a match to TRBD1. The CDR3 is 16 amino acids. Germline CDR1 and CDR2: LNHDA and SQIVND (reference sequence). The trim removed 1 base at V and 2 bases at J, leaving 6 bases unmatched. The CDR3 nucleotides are TGTGCCAGTAGTATAGGCGTGACAGGGGTGCAAGAGACCCAGTACTTC. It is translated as CASSIGVTGVQETQYF.

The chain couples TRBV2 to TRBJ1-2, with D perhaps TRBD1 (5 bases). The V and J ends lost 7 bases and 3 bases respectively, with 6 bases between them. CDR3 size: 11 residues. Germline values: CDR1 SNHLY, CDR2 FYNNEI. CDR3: CASTRDYGYTF. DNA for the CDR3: TGTGCCAGCACCAGGGACTATGGCTACACCTTC. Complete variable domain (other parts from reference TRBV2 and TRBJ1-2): EPEVTQTPSHQVTQMGQEVILRCVPISNHLYFYWYRQILGQKVEFLVSFYNNEISEKSEIFDDQFSVERPDGSNFTLKIRSTKLEDSAMYFCASTRDYGYTFGSGTRLTVV.

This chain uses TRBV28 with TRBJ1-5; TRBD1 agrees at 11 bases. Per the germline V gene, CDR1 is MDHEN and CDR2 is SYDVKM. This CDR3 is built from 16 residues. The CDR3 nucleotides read TGTGCTACAAAGGACAGGGGGCTATTTGGAAATCAGCCCCAGCATTTT. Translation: CATKDRGLFGNQPQHF.

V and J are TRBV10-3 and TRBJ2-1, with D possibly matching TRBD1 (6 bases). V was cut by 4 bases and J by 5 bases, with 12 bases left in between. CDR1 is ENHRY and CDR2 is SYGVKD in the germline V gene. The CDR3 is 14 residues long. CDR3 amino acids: CAISVRGKDNEQFF. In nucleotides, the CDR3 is TGTGCCATCAGTGTAAGGGGGAAGGACAATGAGCAGTTCTTC.

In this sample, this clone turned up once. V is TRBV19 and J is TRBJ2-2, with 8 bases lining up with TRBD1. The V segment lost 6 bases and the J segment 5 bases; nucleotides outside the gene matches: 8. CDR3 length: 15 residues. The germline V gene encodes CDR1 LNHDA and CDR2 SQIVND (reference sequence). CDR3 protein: CASRTGQGRTGELFF. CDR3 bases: TGTGCCAGTAGAACAGGACAGGGCCGGACCGGGGAGCTGTTTTTT.

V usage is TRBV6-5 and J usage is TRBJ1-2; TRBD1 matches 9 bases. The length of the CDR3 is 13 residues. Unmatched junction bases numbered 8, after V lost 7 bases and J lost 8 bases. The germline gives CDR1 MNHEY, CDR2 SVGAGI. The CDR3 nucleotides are TGTGCCAGCACTCAGGGACAGGGCCGAGGCTACACCTTC. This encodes CASTQGQGRGYTF.

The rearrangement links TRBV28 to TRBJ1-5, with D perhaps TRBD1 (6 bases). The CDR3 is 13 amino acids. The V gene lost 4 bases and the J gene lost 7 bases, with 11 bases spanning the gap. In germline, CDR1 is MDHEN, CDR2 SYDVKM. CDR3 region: CASSSQGWQPQHF. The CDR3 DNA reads TGTGCCAGCAGTTCCCAGGGGTGGCAGCCCCAGCATTTT.

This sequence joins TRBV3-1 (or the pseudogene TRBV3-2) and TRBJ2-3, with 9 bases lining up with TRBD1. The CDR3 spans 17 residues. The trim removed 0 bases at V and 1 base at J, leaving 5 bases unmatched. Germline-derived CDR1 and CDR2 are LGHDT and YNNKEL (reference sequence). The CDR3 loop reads CASSQDFRDRGTDTQYF. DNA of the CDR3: TGTGCCAGCAGCCAAGATTTCCGGGACAGGGGCACAGATACGCAGTATTTT.

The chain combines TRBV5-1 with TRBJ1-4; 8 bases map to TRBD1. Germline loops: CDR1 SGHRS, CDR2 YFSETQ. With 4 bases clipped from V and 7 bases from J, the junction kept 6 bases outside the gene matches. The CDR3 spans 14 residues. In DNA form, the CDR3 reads TGCGCCAGCAGCGACGGGACAGGCACTGAAAAACTGTTTTTT. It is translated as CASSDGTGTEKLFF.

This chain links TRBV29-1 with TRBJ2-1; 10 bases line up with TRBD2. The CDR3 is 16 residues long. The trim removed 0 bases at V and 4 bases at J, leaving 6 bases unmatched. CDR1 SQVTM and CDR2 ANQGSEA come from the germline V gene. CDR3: CSVEEAGLAVYNEQFF. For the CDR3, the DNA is TGCAGCGTTGAAGAAGCAGGACTAGCGGTTTACAATGAGCAGTTCTTC.